A selection of T cell receptor beta chains follows, all from one sample in a study of CD8+CD57+ T cells in acquired aplastic anemia. One entry per CDR3 protein, called by TCRdb with MiXCR from the reads. The sample holds roughly 200,000 distinct CDR3 sequences, about 59% seen once. Sequenced input: sorted CD4+, CD8+, or CD8+CD57+ T cells (not recorded which) from PBMCs. The origin of the receptors is a human donor in good health. The CDR3 runs from the conserved cysteine through the conserved F or W. D genes are given only for firm matches. Rows give clone size only sometimes, using once, few, many, or a class for an expanded clone.

-	TRBJ2-5	13	TRBV2	-	TGTGCCGCTGGAACGGACCCTCAGGGGGGACGGGACTTC	CAAGTDPQGGRDF
-	TRBJ2-7	12	TRBV5-1	TRBD1	TGCGCCAGGACAGGGGCGACCTACGAGCAGTACTTC	CARTGATYEQYF
-	TRBJ2-7	14	TRBV11-2	-	TGTGCCAGCAGCAGAGAGCGGATATCCTACGAGCAGTACTTC	CASSRERISYEQYF
-	TRBJ2-3	15	TRBV19	-	TGTGCCAGTAGTATCGGGGCAGGGGCTCGAAATACGCAGTATTTT	CASSIGAGARNTQYF
-	TRBJ1-5	16	TRBV19	-	TGTGCCAGTAAAGTCCAGGGGACCGATAGCAATCAGCCCCAGCATTTT	CASKVQGTDSNQPQHF
-	TRBJ2-1	14	TRBV7-9	-	TGTGCCAGCAGCTTATCAGGGTTCAGCGATGAGCAGTTCTTC	CASSLSGFSDEQFF
once	TRBJ1-5	14	TRBV19	-	TGTGCCAGTAGTATTCTTTTTGGGGCTCAGCCCCAGCATTTT	CASSILFGAQPQHF
-	TRBJ2-3	14	TRBV7-6	-	TGTGCCAGCAGCCCAGAGGGGGGCACAGATACGCAGTATTTT	CASSPEGGTDTQYF
few	TRBJ2-7	13	TRBV5-8	-	TGTGCCAGCAACCAAATGGGGGATTACGAGCAGTACTTC	CASNQMGDYEQYF
-	TRBJ1-2	15	TRBV2	-	TGTGCCAGCAGTGTTTTTAACAACCCTAACTATGGCTACACCTTC	CASSVFNNPNYGYTF
-	TRBJ2-1	17	TRBV27	TRBD2	TGTGCCAGCAGTACCTTAGCGGGAGGGAGCTCCTACAATGAGCAGTTCTTC	CASSTLAGGSSYNEQFF
many	TRBJ2-1	15	TRBV9	TRBD2	TGTGCCAGCAGTGCCGGGACTAGCGGGGGCAATGAGCAGTTCTTC	CASSAGTSGGNEQFF
-	TRBJ1-5	17	TRBV5-1	-	TGCGCCAGCAGCTTGGTCCCCCAGGGGCAAAGAGGTCAGCCCCAGCATTTT	CASSLVPQGQRGQPQHF
-	TRBJ1-2	13	TRBV2	-	TGTGCCAGCAGTGATTTGTCGTATTTTGGGGCCCTCTTC	CASSDLSYFGALF
-	TRBJ2-2	12	TRBV2	TRBD2	TGTGCCAGCAGTGGCGGTAGCGGGGGGCTGTTTTTT	CASSGGSGGLFF